This T cell receptor beta chain was found in a study of regulatory T cells in long-lasting Graves disease. Ten or more counts support this clonotype. Specified time point: newly diagnosed GD, antithyroid drugs for less than 3 months. PBMC RNA was the source of the TCR library. HTBI primers from iRepertoire and Arm-PCR of CDR3 regions yielded the TCR beta libraries. Via MiXCR, TCRdb re-called the multiplex PCR reads, giving one row per CDR3 protein. The sample contains hundreds of thousands of distinct CDR3 sequences, about a sixth of which appear only once. Germline V gene data show CDR1 as MNHNS and CDR2 as SASEGT. J gave up 3 bases and V 2 bases, and 4 bases lay outside the gene matches. This CDR3 is built from 15 residues. The same specimen was also included in a second study, on T cells in Graves' hyperthyroidism and ophthalmopathy. That work contributes: Researchers report that a 13 V-J model separated ophthalmopathy from stable hyperthyroidism.

The material sequenced was peripheral blood mononuclear cells (PBMCs), taken at new diagnosis, from a patient treated with antithyroid drugs. The TCR originated in a man in his forties or fifties with Graves disease. The chain joins TRBV6-1 to TRBJ1-5; 7 bases match TRBD1. In DNA, the CDR3 is TGTGCCAGCAGTGAATCCGGGACAGACAATCAGCCCCAGCATTTT. Its translation is CASSESGTDNQPQHF.